The clone carrying this TCR beta chain was picked up many times. The record originates from a study of regulatory T cells in long-lasting Graves disease. V trimming: 1 base; J trimming: 3 bases; junction bases outside the gene matches: 8. Germline CDR1 and CDR2: SEHNR and FQNEAQ (reference sequence). The CDR3 is made up of 16 amino acids. Building of the TCR beta libraries involved iRepertoire HTBI primers and Arm-PCR of CDR3 regions. TCRdb re-analysed the multiplex PCR reads in MiXCR, keeping a single row per CDR3 protein. The repertoire holds around 240,000 distinct CDR3 sequences, with around 19% as singletons. Time point meaning: newly diagnosed GD, antithyroid drugs for less than 3 months. Construction of the TCR library relied on RNA isolated from PBMCs. This sample was also put to use in a study of T cells in Graves' hyperthyroidism and ophthalmopathy.

The chain combines TRBV7-9 with TRBJ2-5, with 7 nucleotides matching TRBD1. The sequences come from peripheral blood mononuclear cells (PBMCs), collected at new diagnosis, from a patient treated with antithyroid drugs. The sequence derives from a woman in her 30s with Graves disease. The CDR3 bases are TGTGCCAGCAGCTTAGGACAGGGTGGTGGGGAAGAGACCCAGTACTTC. Protein: CASSLGQGGGEETQYF.